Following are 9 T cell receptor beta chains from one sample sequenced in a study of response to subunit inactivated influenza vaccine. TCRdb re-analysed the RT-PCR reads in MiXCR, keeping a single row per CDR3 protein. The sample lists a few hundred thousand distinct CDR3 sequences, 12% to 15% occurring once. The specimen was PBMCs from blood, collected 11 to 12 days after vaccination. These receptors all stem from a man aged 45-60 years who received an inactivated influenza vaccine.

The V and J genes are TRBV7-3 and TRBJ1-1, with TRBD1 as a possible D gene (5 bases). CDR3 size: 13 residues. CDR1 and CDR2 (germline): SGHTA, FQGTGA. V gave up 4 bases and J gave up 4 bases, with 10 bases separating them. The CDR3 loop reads CASSSRGITEAFF. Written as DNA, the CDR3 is TGTGCCAGCAGCTCCCGGGGCATCACTGAAGCTTTCTTT.

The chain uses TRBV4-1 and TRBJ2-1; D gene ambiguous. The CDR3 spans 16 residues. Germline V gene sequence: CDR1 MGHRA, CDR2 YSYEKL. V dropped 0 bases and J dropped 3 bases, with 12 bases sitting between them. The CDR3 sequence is CASSQEYRASYNEQFF. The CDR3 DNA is TGCGCCAGCAGCCAAGAATATCGGGCCAGCTACAATGAGCAGTTCTTC.

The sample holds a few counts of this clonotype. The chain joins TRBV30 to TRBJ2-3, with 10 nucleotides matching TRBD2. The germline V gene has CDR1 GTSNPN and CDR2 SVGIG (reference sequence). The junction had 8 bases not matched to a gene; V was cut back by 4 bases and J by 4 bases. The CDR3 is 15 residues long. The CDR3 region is CAWTSSGGAADTQYF. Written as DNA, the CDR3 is TGTGCCTGGACTTCGAGCGGGGGGGCCGCAGATACGCAGTATTTT.

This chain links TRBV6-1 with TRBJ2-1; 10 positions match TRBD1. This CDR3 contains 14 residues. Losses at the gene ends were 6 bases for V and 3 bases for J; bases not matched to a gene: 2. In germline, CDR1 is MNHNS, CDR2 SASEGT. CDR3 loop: CASRTGGYYNEQFF. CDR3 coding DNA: TGTGCCAGCAGGACAGGGGGCTACTACAATGAGCAGTTCTTC.

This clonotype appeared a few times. CDR3 DNA: TGTGCCAGCAGCCAATCCTTCGGGGTTCCCACTGAAGCTTTCTTT. Protein sequence: CASSQSFGVPTEAFF. The chain is built from TRBV16 and TRBJ1-1; D is unresolved. Looked up from germline, CDR1 is KGHSY and CDR2 is FQNENV. This CDR3 is built from 15 residues. Trimming took off 0 bases at V and 4 bases at J, with 12 bases between the two ends.

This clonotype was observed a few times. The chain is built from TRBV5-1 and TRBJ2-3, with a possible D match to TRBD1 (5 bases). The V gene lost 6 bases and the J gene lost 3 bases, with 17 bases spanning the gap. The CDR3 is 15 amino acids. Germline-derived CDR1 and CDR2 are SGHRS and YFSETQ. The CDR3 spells CASNQGVQSTDTQYF. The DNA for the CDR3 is TGCGCCAGCAACCAAGGGGTACAGTCAACAGATACGCAGTATTTT. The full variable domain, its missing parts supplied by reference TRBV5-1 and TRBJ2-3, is KAGVTQTPRYLIKTRGQQVTLSCSPISGHRSVSWYQQTPGQGLQFLFEYFSETQRNKGNFPGRFSGRQFSNSRSEMNVSTLELGDSALYLCASNQGVQSTDTQYFGPGTRLTVL.

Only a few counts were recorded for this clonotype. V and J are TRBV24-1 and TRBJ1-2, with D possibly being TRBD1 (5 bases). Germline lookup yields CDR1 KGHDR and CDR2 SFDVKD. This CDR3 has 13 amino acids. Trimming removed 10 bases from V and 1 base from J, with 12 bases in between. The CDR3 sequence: CATYDSNNYGYTF. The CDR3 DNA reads TGTGCCACTTATGACAGCAATAACTATGGCTACACCTTC.

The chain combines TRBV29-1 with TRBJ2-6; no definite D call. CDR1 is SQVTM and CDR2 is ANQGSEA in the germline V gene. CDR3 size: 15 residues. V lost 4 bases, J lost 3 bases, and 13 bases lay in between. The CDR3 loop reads CSVGHGGVGANVLTF. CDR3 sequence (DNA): TGCAGCGTTGGACATGGTGGGGTTGGGGCCAACGTCCTGACTTTC.

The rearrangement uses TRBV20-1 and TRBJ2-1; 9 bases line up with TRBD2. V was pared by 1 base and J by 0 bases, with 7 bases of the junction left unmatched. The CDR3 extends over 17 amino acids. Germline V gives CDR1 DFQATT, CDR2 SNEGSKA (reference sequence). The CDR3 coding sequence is TGCAGTGCTAGAGGGAGTAGCGGGAGCCTCTCCTACAATGAGCAGTTCTTC. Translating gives CSARGSSGSLSYNEQFF.